These 29 T cell receptor beta chains came from one sample sequenced in a study of siplizumab effects on memory and regulatory T cells. Clones were sequenced by immunoSEQ multiplex PCR, and TCRdb holds only the in-frame ones, with some missing. The sample records about 98,000 clones, about 90% being singletons. Source material: CD4+ T cells sorted from blood. These TCRs come from a human donor in good health.

The chain couples TRBV9 to TRBJ2-2, with D maybe TRBD2 (6 bases). The CDR3 sequence is 16 residues long. Per the germline V gene, CDR1 is SGDLS and CDR2 is YYNGEE. The V end lost 0 bases, the J end lost 7 bases, and 16 bases lay between the germline ends. CDR3 residues: CASSVGLPGTVGELFF. In nucleotides, the CDR3 is TGTGCCAGCAGCGTAGGGTTGCCGGGGACTGTCGGGGAGCTGTTTTTT.

The chain has TRBV18 and TRBJ1-1; 8 nucleotides match TRBD1. Germline loops: CDR1 KGHSH, CDR2 LQKENI. J lost 7 bases, V lost 4 bases, and 8 bases had no gene match. This CDR3 has 14 amino acids. The CDR3 DNA sequence: TGTGCCAGCTCACTAATGCAGGGGGCTGATGAAGCTTTCTTT. It codes for CASSLMQGADEAFF. Using reference TRBV18 and TRBJ1-1 for the parts outside the CDR3, the full variable domain is NAGVMQNPRHLVRRRGQEARLRCSPMKGHSHVYWYRQLPEEGLKFMVYLQKENIIDESGMPKERFSAEFPKEGPSILRIQQVVRGDSAAYFCASSLMQGADEAFFGQGTRLTVV.

The chain employs TRBV7-3 and TRBJ2-7; possible D gene TRBD2, 5 bases. This CDR3 spans 12 amino acids. Looked up from germline, CDR1 is SGHTA and CDR2 is FQGTGA. The V gene lost 7 bases and the J gene lost 7 bases, with 14 bases spanning the gap. CDR3 in amino acids: CASIVRGREQYF. The CDR3 coding sequence is TGTGCCAGCATAGTCCGGGGTAGGGAGCAGTACTTC.

V usage is TRBV28 and J usage is TRBJ1-2; D is unresolved. CDR1 is MDHEN, CDR2 SYDVKM, per germline. Trimming shortened V by 2 bases and J by 4 bases, and 5 bases separated the two germline ends. CDR3 size: 12 residues. CDR3 sequence (DNA): TGTGCCAGCAGTTTAACGGTCTATGGCTACACCTTC. Amino acids: CASSLTVYGYTF.

Turning to this clone: This may stem from a read error, because a much larger clone lies one nucleotide away. The chain is built from TRBV6-5 and TRBJ2-2, with a possible D match to TRBD2 (5 bases). The V and J ends lost 5 bases and 9 bases respectively, with 7 bases between them. Germline V gene lookup returns CDR1 MNHEY and CDR2 SVGAGI. This CDR3 region has 11 residues. The CDR3 here is CASSGSRELFF. The CDR3 nucleotides read TGTGCCAGCAGTGGGAGCAGGGAGCTGTTTTTT.

The chain is built from TRBV6-4 and TRBJ2-3; D might be TRBD2 (6 bases). V was trimmed by 5 bases and J by 3 bases, leaving 15 bases between them. The CDR3 extends over 15 amino acids. Germline CDR1 reads MRHNA; CDR2 reads SNTAGT. CDR3 sequence reads: CASSRDSQATDTQYF. CDR3 DNA sequence: TGTGCCAGCAGTCGGGACTCCCAAGCAACAGATACGCAGTATTTT.

The chain couples TRBV5-6 to TRBJ2-7, with 8 bases lining up with TRBD2. Losses at the gene ends were 0 bases for V and 5 bases for J; bases not matched to a gene: 10. The germline gives CDR1 SGHDT, CDR2 YYEEEE. The CDR3 is 16 residues long. The CDR3 DNA follows: TGTGCCAGCAGCTTGGAAAAACTCGCGGGAGGACACGAGCAGTACTTC. It is translated as CASSLEKLAGGHEQYF.

This sequence joins TRBV2 and TRBJ2-2; 7 bases fit TRBD2. The CDR3 runs 14 residues. Trimming removed 4 bases from V and 5 bases from J; junction bases left unmatched: 4. Per the germline V gene, CDR1 is SNHLY and CDR2 is FYNNEI. CDR3 DNA: TGTGCCAGCAGTGGACTAGCAGTAACCGGGGAGCTGTTTTTT. Translated, it gives CASSGLAVTGELFF.

This sequence joins TRBV9 and TRBJ2-5, with unresolved D. Per germline, CDR1 SGDLS and CDR2 YYNGEE. The CDR3 loop spans 14 amino acids. V shed 3 bases and J shed 5 bases, with 14 bases lying between them. CDR3 residues: CASSGSPPRETQYF. CDR3 coding DNA: TGTGCCAGCAGCGGTTCCCCTCCTAGGGAGACCCAGTACTTC.

The genes are TRBV20-1 and TRBJ2-7; D remains ambiguous. CDR3 length: 11 residues. The V gene lost 5 bases and the J gene lost 5 bases, with 10 bases spanning the gap. Per germline, CDR1 DFQATT and CDR2 SNEGSKA (reference sequence). Here the CDR3 DNA reads TGCAGTGCTCCCTCCTTGGACGAGCAGTACTTC. Its translation: CSAPSLDEQYF.

The chain uses TRBV7-8 and TRBJ1-2, with D possibly being TRBD1 (5 bases). In germline, CDR1 is SGHVS, CDR2 FQNEAQ. Trimming removed 4 bases at V and 4 bases at J, with 16 bases between. The CDR3 is made up of 15 amino acids. This CDR3 reads CASSSLEGPRYGYTF. The CDR3 DNA follows: TGTGCCAGCAGCTCGTTAGAGGGACCGCGCTATGGCTACACCTTC.

There are a few counts of this clone. The DNA of the CDR3 is TGTGCCAGCTCACCGGGGACAGGTTCCTACGAGCAGTACTTC. This gives the protein CASSPGTGSYEQYF. The chain is built from TRBV18 and TRBJ2-7; 8 positions match TRBD1. CDR3 length: 14 amino acids. Trimming at V came to 3 bases and at J to 1 base, leaving 2 bases not matched to a gene. The germline CDR1 and CDR2 sequences are KGHSH and LQKENI.

The genes are TRBV30 and TRBJ2-7, with D perhaps matching TRBD2 (6 bases). Germline V gene lookup returns CDR1 GTSNPN and CDR2 SVGIG (reference sequence). The V end was cut by 0 bases, the J end by 1 base, with 10 bases between. The CDR3 runs to 14 residues. This CDR3 is CAWSVDAGSYEQYF. CDR3 coding DNA: TGTGCCTGGAGTGTGGATGCGGGGTCCTACGAGCAGTACTTC.

This clone was observed a few times. The J gene is TRBJ1-5, the V gene TRBV5-8; D uncertain. The CDR3 sequence is 13 residues long. V was cut by 3 bases and J by 5 bases, with 9 bases left in between. Germline V gene lookup returns CDR1 SGHTS and CDR2 YDEGEE. The CDR3 DNA follows: TGTGCCAGCAGCTCTACCTCTGATCAGCCCCAGCATTTT. This translates into CASSSTSDQPQHF.

This rearrangement joins TRBV6-5 to TRBJ2-1, with D unresolved. This CDR3 is 14 amino acids long. V dropped 0 bases and J dropped 2 bases, with 5 bases sitting between them. CDR1 is MNHEY and CDR2 is SVGAGI in the germline V gene. The CDR3 protein is CASSYSATYNEQFF. CDR3 nucleotides: TGTGCCAGCAGTTACTCGGCCACCTACAATGAGCAGTTCTTC.

The gene calls are TRBV18 and TRBJ2-1; TRBD1 agrees at 9 bases. The length of the CDR3 is 17 residues. Per the germline V gene, CDR1 is KGHSH and CDR2 is LQKENI. The junction had 13 bases not matched to a gene; V was cut back by 4 bases and J by 6 bases. The CDR3 DNA reads as TGTGCCAGCTCACTAGAGTACGGGACAGGGTCAGCCAATGAGCAGTTCTTC. This translates into CASSLEYGTGSANEQFF.

The chain couples TRBV7-6 to TRBJ2-3, with 9 bases that match TRBD2. Per germline, CDR1 SGHVS and CDR2 FNYEAQ. The CDR3 consists of 13 residues. Trimming took 7 bases from V and 12 from J; bases not matched to a gene: 11. The CDR3 loop reads CASTPRIAGVQYF. DNA for the CDR3: TGTGCCAGCACCCCCAGAATAGCGGGAGTACAGTATTTT. Based on the CDR3 plus reference TRBV7-6 and TRBJ2-3, the full variable domain is GAGVSQSPRYKVTKRGQDVALRCDPISGHVSLYWYRQALGQGPEFLTYFNYEAQQDKSGLPNDRFSAERPEGSISTLTIQRTEQRDSAMYRCASTPRIAGVQYFGPGTRLTVL.

This sequence joins TRBV9 and TRBJ2-4; possibly TRBD1 for D (5 bases). Trimming removed 0 bases at V and 9 bases at J, with 13 bases between. CDR3 size: 14 residues. From germline, CDR1 is SGDLS and CDR2 YYNGEE. This CDR3 reads CASSVDPGSIIQYF. The CDR3 DNA reads TGTGCCAGCAGCGTAGATCCAGGGTCAATCATTCAGTACTTC. The full variable domain, with the rest looked up from reference TRBV9 and TRBJ2-4, is DSGVTQTPKHLITATGQRVTLRCSPRSGDLSVYWYQQSLDQGLQFLIQYYNGEERAKGNILERFSAQQFPDLHSELNLSSLELGDSALYFCASSVDPGSIIQYFGAGTRLSVL.

The CDR3 loop reads CASSLTRGSGNTIYF. CDR3 coding DNA: TGTGCCAGCAGTTTAACCAGGGGCTCTGGAAACACCATATATTTT. The rearrangement joins TRBV28 to TRBJ1-3; a possible D gene is TRBD1 (6 bases). The CDR3 loop spans 15 amino acids. Trimming stripped 2 bases from V and 0 bases from J, with 8 bases between. Germline lookup yields CDR1 MDHEN and CDR2 SYDVKM.

V usage is TRBV2 and J usage is TRBJ1-2, with 9 bases identical to TRBD1. This CDR3 is built from 15 residues. J was trimmed by 10 bases and V by 6 bases; bases with no gene match: 15. Per germline, CDR1 SNHLY and CDR2 FYNNEI. The CDR3 sequence: CASSARKDRGSVYTF. DNA of the CDR3: TGTGCCAGCAGCGCCAGGAAAGACAGGGGGAGTGTCTACACCTTC.

The rearrangement links TRBV5-1 to TRBJ2-5; D may match TRBD1 or TRBD2 (5 bases each). TRBJ2-7 explains the end of the DNA better; the J call may be wrong. CDR3 length equals 17 residues. Germline assignment: CDR1 SGHRS and CDR2 YFSETQ. DNA for the CDR3: TGCGCCAGCAGCCGTACGTCGGGACCCGGTTTCTCCTACGAGCAGTACTTC. Its protein product is CASSRTSGPGFSYEQYF.

This clone was observed a handful of times. Other nucleotide sequences in the sample specify the same CDR3. J is TRBJ1-2 and V is TRBV5-1, with D possibly being TRBD1 (5 bases). Trimming cost V 0 bases and J 4 bases, with 10 bases left between them. The germline CDR1 and CDR2 sequences are SGHRS and YFSETQ. The CDR3 contains 14 residues. The DNA of the CDR3 is TGCGCCAGCAGCTTGGCCCAGGGTGGCTATGGCTACACCTTC. Translating gives CASSLAQGGYGYTF.

The chain uses TRBV18 and TRBJ1-2; D remains ambiguous. CDR3 length equals 11 residues. Per germline, CDR1 KGHSH and CDR2 LQKENI. The V gene lost 2 bases and the J gene lost 11 bases, with 9 bases spanning the gap. CDR3 DNA sequence: TGTGCCAGCTCACCAGCCACACTTTACACCTTC. It yields the protein CASSPATLYTF.

CDR3 sequence reads: CSVLAGGRDEQFF. The CDR3 coding sequence is TGCAGCGTACTAGCGGGAGGGCGGGATGAGCAGTTCTTC. This sequence joins TRBV29-1 and TRBJ2-1, with 13 bases that match TRBD2. V shed 6 bases, J shed 8 bases, and the junction held 4 bases outside the gene matches. Germline lookup yields CDR1 SQVTM and CDR2 ANQGSEA. The CDR3 extends over 13 amino acids.

This chain connects TRBV9 to TRBJ1-3; D remains unclear. The germline V gene has CDR1 SGDLS and CDR2 YYNGEE. V lost 0 bases and J lost 0, with 10 bases in between. The CDR3 spans 16 residues. In DNA, the CDR3 is TGTGCCAGCAGCGTAGATACGTCCTACTCTGGAAACACCATATATTTT. As protein: CASSVDTSYSGNTIYF.

V is TRBV28 and J is TRBJ2-7; D is ambiguous. CDR1 is MDHEN and CDR2 is SYDVKM in the germline V gene. V was pared by 6 bases and J by 7 bases, with 19 bases between. The CDR3 sequence is 14 residues long. CDR3 protein: CASRLGSAPLEQYF. The CDR3 region has the DNA TGTGCCAGCAGGCTAGGATCGGCCCCTTTAGAGCAGTACTTC.

This clone was seen once. The CDR3 loop is CAWSLPDRASEAFF. The DNA of the CDR3 is TGTGCCTGGAGTTTACCGGACAGGGCGAGTGAAGCTTTCTTT. The V call is TRBV30, the J call TRBJ1-1; 8 nucleotides align to TRBD1. From germline, CDR1 is GTSNPN and CDR2 SVGIG (reference sequence). V lost 2 bases, J lost 7 bases, and 9 bases stayed unmatched. There are 14 residues in the CDR3. The complete variable domain, with remaining parts taken from reference TRBV30 and TRBJ1-1, reads SQTIHQWPATLVQPVGSPLSLECTVEGTSNPNLYWYRQAAGRGLQLLFYSVGIGQISSEVPQNLSASRPQDRQFILSSKKLLLSDSGFYLCAWSLPDRASEAFFGQGTRLTVV.

The chain links TRBV30 to TRBJ1-3; no definite D call. The CDR3 loop spans 12 amino acids. CDR1 and CDR2 from the germline V gene are GTSNPN and SVGIG (reference sequence). The V end lost 7 bases, the J end lost 1 base, and 8 bases lay between the germline ends. The CDR3 loop reads CASKRSGNTIYF. The CDR3 bases are TGTGCCTCCAAGAGATCTGGAAACACCATATATTTT.

This chain connects TRBV9 to TRBJ1-2; D gene ambiguous. Deletions cut 3 bases from V and 0 bases from J, with 6 bases between. This CDR3 has 13 amino acids. Germline loops: CDR1 SGDLS, CDR2 YYNGEE. For the CDR3, the DNA is TGTGCCAGCAGCGCCCCCACTAACTATGGCTACACCTTC. Translated, it gives CASSAPTNYGYTF.